These 21 T cell receptor beta chains share one sample of origin, sequenced in a study of CXCR3-negative and CXCR3-positive naive CD8 T cells. The TRB cDNA libraries were prepared by 5' RACE with UMI labels. For each CDR3 protein, TCRdb gives one entry from its re-call of the 5' RACE reads, without DNA. The sample shows 75,000 to 100,000 distinct CDR3 sequences, and roughly 1.5% sits with its ten largest clones. The sequenced material came from naive CXCR3- CD8+ T cells from blood. As to subset: CD45RO-CCR7+CD27+CD95- naive CD8+ T cells lacking CXCR3 (TNR3-). These receptors were obtained from a human donor in good health. Some clones in this sample may be carry-over from other donors' samples.

V and J are TRBV6-5 and TRBJ2-5; TCRdb picks TRBD2, but there is no DNA to check that call. Per the germline V gene, CDR1 is MNHEY and CDR2 is SVGAGI. There are 16 residues in the CDR3. The CDR3 loop is CASSHTLGLHEETQYF.

The rearrangement uses TRBV14 and TRBJ1-6; TCRdb reports TRBD1, a call that lacks DNA to check it against. Germline V gene lookup returns CDR1 SGHDN and CDR2 FVKESK. This CDR3 has 16 residues. Here the CDR3 reads CASSQVERWGNSPLHF.

CDR3 residues: CASSPPRPGGGELFF. This chain links TRBV7-9 with TRBJ2-2; TCRdb reports TRBD1, a call that lacks DNA to check it against. The V gene's germline CDR1 is SEHNR and CDR2 FQNEAQ (reference sequence). The CDR3 is made up of 15 amino acids. Using reference TRBV7-9 and TRBJ2-2 for the parts outside the CDR3, the full variable domain is DTGVSQNPRHKITKRGQNVTFRCDPISEHNRLYWYRQTLGQGPEFLTYFQNEAQLEKSRLLSDRFSAERPKGSFSTLEIQRTEQGDSAMYLCASSPPRPGGGELFFGEGSRLTVL.

The rearrangement links TRBV4-3 to TRBJ2-5; TCRdb calls TRBD2, which cannot be checked without DNA. CDR3 length equals 15 residues. The germline gives CDR1 LGHNA, CDR2 YSLEER. CDR3 loop: CASSQESRGGETQYF.

J is TRBJ1-5 and V is TRBV28; TCRdb gives TRBD1 as the D gene, but with no DNA this cannot be confirmed. The CDR3 spans 14 residues. Germline V gives CDR1 MDHEN, CDR2 SYDVKM. The CDR3 sequence is CASSFRDRGQPQHF.

The chain has TRBV4-3 and TRBJ2-1; checking the TCRdb D call of TRBD2 is not possible without DNA. The CDR3 is 15 amino acids. The germline CDR1 and CDR2 sequences are LGHNA and YSLEER. CDR3 amino acids: CASSQTSGAYNEQFF.

This chain links TRBV29-1 with TRBJ2-3. From germline, CDR1 is SQVTM and CDR2 ANQGSEA. The length of the CDR3 is 15 residues. CDR3 sequence: CSGQETIMGTDTQYF.

V gene TRBV6-2 or TRBV6-3 combines with J gene TRBJ2-1. The CDR3 has 13 residues. Per the germline V gene, CDR1 is MNHEY and CDR2 is SVGEGT. The CDR3 sequence: CASSHGEIGEQFF.

The chain joins TRBV10-3 to TRBJ2-2. CDR3 size: 14 residues. The germline gives CDR1 ENHRY, CDR2 SYGVKD. CDR3 sequence: CAISDSPDTGELFF.

The chain has TRBV11-2 and TRBJ2-7; TCRdb selects TRBD1, and the lack of DNA leaves this call unchecked. The CDR3 spans 15 residues. Germline V CDR1 and CDR2: SGHAT, FQNNGV. The CDR3 loop reads CASSLAQGVTYEQYF.

The genes are TRBV29-1 and TRBJ2-7. The CDR3 length is 11 residues. In germline, CDR1 is SQVTM, CDR2 ANQGSEA. The CDR3 spells CSVGYPSEQYF.

V usage is TRBV7-9 and J usage is TRBJ2-1; TCRdb returns TRBD2, unconfirmable since there is no DNA. Germline CDR1 reads SEHNR; CDR2 reads FQNEAQ (reference sequence). CDR3 length: 14 amino acids. This CDR3 is CASSPNQDFSEQFF.

This sequence joins TRBV7-9 and TRBJ2-7; TCRdb selects TRBD2, and the lack of DNA leaves this call unchecked. Germline CDR1 and CDR2: SEHNR and FQNEAQ (reference sequence). The CDR3 is 13 amino acids. The CDR3 region is CASSLPASYEQYF.

The chain combines TRBV13 with TRBJ2-1; TCRdb designates TRBD2, a call that cannot be tested without DNA. CDR3 length equals 16 residues. Germline lookup yields CDR1 PRHDT and CDR2 FYEKMQ (reference sequence). CDR3 sequence: CASSPATAGRYNEQFF.

This chain connects TRBV12-3 or TRBV12-4 to TRBJ2-1. This CDR3 has 13 amino acids. CDR3 sequence: CASSLETNNEQFF.

The rearrangement links TRBV5-1 to TRBJ2-2; TCRdb lists TRBD1, though no DNA is available to test this call. The CDR3 contains 16 residues. CDR1 and CDR2 (germline): SGHRS, YFSETQ. The CDR3 sequence: CASSLVLGQITGELFF.

The chain employs TRBV5-1 and TRBJ2-1; TCRdb picks TRBD2, but there is no DNA to check that call. Germline loops: CDR1 SGHRS, CDR2 YFSETQ. There are 16 residues in the CDR3. CDR3 sequence reads: CASSPILAGATNEQFF.

V usage is TRBV12-3 or TRBV12-4 and J usage is TRBJ2-1; absent DNA, TCRdb's TRBD2 call cannot be checked. The CDR3 sequence is 16 residues long. The CDR3 spells CASRRLAGGAYNEQFF.

The rearrangement uses TRBV29-1 and TRBJ2-3; TCRdb's D gene call, TRBD1, goes unchecked for lack of DNA. The CDR3 loop spans 13 amino acids. CDR1 and CDR2 from the germline V gene are SQVTM and ANQGSEA. The CDR3 is CSVPGTGGHTQYF.

This chain's CDR3 is CASSLWDEAGELFF. The chain employs TRBV19 and TRBJ2-2; TCRdb selects TRBD1, and the lack of DNA leaves this call unchecked. CDR1 is LNHDA and CDR2 is SQIVND in the germline V gene (reference sequence). The CDR3 is 14 residues long.

V is TRBV4-3 and J is TRBJ2-3; without DNA, the TCRdb call of TRBD2 cannot be checked. This CDR3 contains 14 residues. Germline V lookup: CDR1 LGHNA, CDR2 YSLEER. The CDR3 sequence is CASSQSSGTDTQYF.